The T cell receptor (beta chain) described here comes from a study of identical twins. CDR1 and CDR2 from the germline V gene are SQVTM and ANQGSEA. This CDR3 is 13 amino acids long. Trimming removed 8 bases from V and 4 bases from J, with 16 bases in between. Study-level results: Modeled out-of-frame TCR alpha sharing in monozygotic twins fell below observed levels.

This clonotype has at least ten counts. The target antigen is unknown. TCRdb fed the 5' RACE reads into MiXCR, producing one record per CDR3 protein. The table includes approximately 590,000 distinct CDR3 sequences, 9.5% to 10% detected once. Separately, the same data were catalogued under a study of yellow fever vaccine responses in identical twins.

The V gene is TRBV29-1, the J gene TRBJ2-3, with TRBD1 as a possible D gene (5 bases). Sequences were obtained from PBMCs. The TCR was taken from a woman between 18 and 29 years old in good health. The CDR3 DNA is TGCAGCCACCAAGAAGGGGTTTCAGATACGCAGTATTTT. Translated, it gives CSHQEGVSDTQYF.